The rows below give T cell receptor beta chains drawn from one sample of a study of blood T cell repertoires in COVID-19. Method: immunoSEQ multiplex PCR; TCRdb's copy keeps in-frame clones and lacks some. The sample lists about 180,000 clones; roughly 86% were seen once. Sequenced sample: peripheral blood. These TCRs come from a man aged 35-49 years with active or convalescent COVID-19. Both conserved end residues are part of each CDR3. A D gene is named only where the DNA matches it firmly.

J: TRBJ2-3
V: TRBV11-2
D: TRBD1
CDR3: CASSQPGQRTDTQYF

J: TRBJ1-4
V: TRBV18
D: .
CDR3: CASSPSGDEKLFF

J: TRBJ1-2
V: TRBV2
D: .
CDR3: CASPGGARARGYGYTF

J: TRBJ1-2
V: TRBV6-5
D: .
CDR3: CASSYGAAGYTF

J: TRBJ2-1
V: TRBV6-2/TRBV6-3
D: TRBD1
CDR3: CASSYFFMTGDYNEQFF

J: TRBJ1-1
V: TRBV5-1
D: TRBD1
CDR3: CASTWDRRGTEAFF

J: TRBJ2-3
V: TRBV6-6
D: TRBD2
CDR3: CASSYSGLAYLDTQYF

J: TRBJ1-6
V: TRBV9
D: TRBD1
CDR3: CASSGTGTDDSPLHF

J: TRBJ1-4
V: TRBV5-4
D: TRBD1
CDR3: CASSSDRLGEKLFF

J: TRBJ1-2
V: TRBV6-5
D: .
CDR3: CASSYSQGVYGYTF

J: TRBJ1-5
V: TRBV5-4
D: .
CDR3: CASSLGAGQPQHF

J: TRBJ1-2
V: TRBV2
D: .
CDR3: CASRDSGYGYTF

J: TRBJ2-7
V: TRBV11-2
D: TRBD2
CDR3: CASSLTSGGYEQYF

J: TRBJ1-2
V: TRBV9
D: .
CDR3: CASSPAWSSYGYTF

J: TRBJ2-5
V: TRBV5-1
D: .
CDR3: CASSIARGTQYF

J: TRBJ2-1
V: TRBV28
D: .
CDR3: CASSLRLWATDPPSGEQFF

J: TRBJ1-2
V: TRBV18
D: .
CDR3: CASSPADYYGYTF

J: TRBJ2-6
V: TRBV21-1
D: .
CDR3: CASSLSGTGGSRSGANVLTF

J: TRBJ1-3
V: TRBV9
D: .
CDR3: CASSVGAGGNSGNTIYF

J: TRBJ2-3
V: TRBV18
D: .
CDR3: CASSPDSGTDTQYF

J: TRBJ1-2
V: TRBV5-6
D: .
CDR3: CASSLDSNYGYTF

J: TRBJ2-3
V: TRBV9
D: .
CDR3: CASSAPTGGTDTQYF

J: TRBJ1-6
V: TRBV19
D: TRBD1
CDR3: CASTLTGGGSPLHF

J: TRBJ1-2
V: TRBV7-8
D: TRBD1
CDR3: CASSLHRGPSDYGYTF

J: TRBJ2-7
V: TRBV15
D: TRBD1
CDR3: CATSRARTGVNEQYF

J: TRBJ1-3
V: TRBV28
D: TRBD1
CDR3: CASIRRGLSSGNTIYF